This T cell receptor beta chain was found in a study of cytomegalovirus exposure and HLA in healthy donors. Study-wide background: The 110 million or so unique TCR beta sequences, from about 190 million T cells, were found by an earlier analysis.

The PCR had 60 Vbeta and 13 Jbeta primers. The repertoire was sequenced with immunoSEQ multiplex PCR; TCRdb's copy has only in-frame clones and lacks some. The data contain 95,000 to 100,000 clones, 85% to 90% of them singletons. CDR1 is MNHEY and CDR2 is SMNVEV in the germline V gene (reference sequence). Trimming shortened V by 0 bases and J by 3 bases, and 14 bases separated the two germline ends. The CDR3 runs to 17 residues. Turning to this clone: What it recognizes is unknown.

Broader study findings: A list of roughly 160 TCR beta chains associated with cytomegalovirus was given.

The clonotype originates from a man between 25 and 39 years old in good health and CMV-seronegative. Sequenced input: PBMCs. The chain has TRBV27 and TRBJ1-4; D not certain. CDR3 nucleotides: TGTGCCAGCAGTTTATCCCCTCAGATGGTGGCTAATGAAAAACTGTTTTTT. Its translation is CASSLSPQMVANEKLFF. The full variable domain, with the rest looked up from reference TRBV27 and TRBJ1-4, is EAQVTQNPRYLITVTGKKLTVTCSQNMNHEYMSWYRQDPGLGLRQIYYSMNVEVTDKGDVPEGYKVSRKEKRNFPLILESPSPNQTSLYFCASSLSPQMVANEKLFFGSGTQLSVL.